This entry features one T cell receptor (beta chain) sequence. In its sample, this clone was seen once. There is no known antigen for this receptor. Base quality data are lacking; no much larger clone is found one base away. The data stem from a study of T cell responses to AZD1222 COVID-19 vaccine (dated by TCRdb to about 2021). Broadly, across the study: A total of approximately 240 trial participants underwent TCR sequencing, of whom under 220 had received two doses of AZD1222 and approximately 26 had received two doses of the MenACWY control vaccine. Trial participants were enrolled into age subgroups of 18-55, 56-69 and 70-plus years, which contained roughly 150, 30 and 60 TCR-sequenced participants, respectively. What the study reported, not specific to this receptor: The 56-69-year group was small, and its depth increase did not reach significance, likely because of low power. Participants were mostly white British, with more females than males. The authors suggested clonal diversity may have been underestimated. Reportedly, almost half of the unique spike-specific TCRs recognized epitopes lying outside the regions that are mutated in the B.1.351 and B.1.1.7 variants. After two AZD1222 doses, both the breadth and the depth of spike-specific TCRs were significantly higher than at day 0 and than in MenACWY recipients. Conclusions about previously exposed vaccinees were limited because only a handful of AZD1222 recipients were SARS-CoV-2 seropositive at baseline. No day 14 peak-response samples were available, so repertoires were characterized only after the peak T cell response. The whole spike protein was spanned by vaccine-associated CD4 TCRs, and dominant responses were seen in regions 160-218 and 743-854.

The CDR3 regions of human TCRbeta chains were analyzed by immunosequencing. The authors processed their data as follows. TCRs in the repertoires were matched against a reference library of SARS-CoV-2-specific TCRs that had been generated with the MIRA antigen-specificity platform. Breadth was defined as the fraction of unique TCRs that were SARS-CoV-2-associated. Depth was defined as the fraction of total T cells that were SARS-CoV-2-associated. Using the MIRA data, each spike-specific TCR was mapped to the spike region that the TCR reacts to and placed in a CD4 or CD8 class. Log10-transformed breadth and depth values were compared by one-way ANOVA with Sidak's multiple comparisons tests. As stored in TCRdb, this immuneACCESS dataset retains in-frame rearrangements with V and J assigned. A fraction of the clones does not appear; measured against another copy, unresolved V genes explain less than half of the discrepancy, and the remainder lacks a known reason. From that table come the V and J calls and clone size; the DNA was used to work out D and trimming. The sample profile shows around 100,000 clones; around 85% of them were found once. More than 3.5% of the sample is held by the ten biggest clonotypes.

The sample's time point label, decoded: about 28 days (+/-7) after the second vaccine dose. Because spike-specific TCR depth and breadth did not differ between the two schedules, AZD1222 recipients who got a second dose at roughly 4 weeks were pooled with those who got a second dose at roughly 12 weeks. Samples from vaccinated people were obtained from the UK trials COV001 and COV002, which included a single-blind randomized controlled phase 2/3 trial of AZD1222 (ChAdOx1 nCoV-19) in healthy adults. Trial participant PBMC samples were collected at day 0 and day 28 after the second dose for TCRbeta chain sequencing. The sample in question was peripheral blood, obtained 28 days after the second AZD1222 dose. The clonotype originates from an adult who received the AZD1222 COVID-19 vaccine.

CDR3 sequence: CASSEQGNRNQPQHF. The nucleotide sequence reads TGTGCCAGTAGTGAGCAGGGGAACCGCAATCAGCCCCAGCATTTT. This chain is built from TRBV19 and TRBJ1-5; TRBD1 is possibly the D segment (6 matching bases). The CDR3 contains 15 residues, cysteine and phenylalanine counted. The entry retains the CDR3 DNA only, 45 bases that are in frame from base 1. V is reduced by 5 bases and J by 2 bases, leaving a spacing of 13 bases between them. The CDR1 and CDR2 encoded by the germline V gene (reference sequence) are LNHDA and SQIVND.